The rows below give T cell receptor beta chains drawn from one sample of a study of Ad26.COV2.S vaccination and SARS-CoV-2 variants. Sequencing was performed with immunoSEQ multiplex PCR; in TCRdb, only in-frame clones are kept and a portion is missing. The data show more than 300,000 clones, 88% seen once. Here the sequenced sample was peripheral blood, taken in a trial of Ad26.COV2.S vaccine versus placebo. The source of these receptors is a person between 18 and 59 years old who received the Ad26.COV2.S COVID-19 vaccine or a placebo. Both conserved end residues are part of each CDR3. The D gene is left open where the match is weak. The size entry is marked missing in some rows and otherwise reads once, few, many or a size class.

clone_size,v_call,j_call,d_call,cdr3_nt,cdr3_aa
.,TRBV7-6,TRBJ1-3,.,TGTGCCAGCAGCTTAGGGGAAACAGGGAGCTCTGGAAACACCATATATTTT,CASSLGETGSSGNTIYF
.,TRBV6-2/TRBV6-3,TRBJ1-2,.,TGTGCCAGCAGTTGGGTAATAGGGGCCTATGGCTACACCTTC,CASSWVIGAYGYTF
.,TRBV18,TRBJ1-6,.,TGTGCCAGCTCACCCCGAGACCTAAGCTCCTATAATTCACCCCTCCACTTT,CASSPRDLSSYNSPLHF
.,TRBV7-9,TRBJ2-7,TRBD2,TGTGCCAGCAGCTTAGCCGGGGGGGCAGCAGGCTACGAGCAGTACTTC,CASSLAGGAAGYEQYF
.,TRBV4-2,TRBJ1-5,.,TGTGCCAGCAGCCAAGAGGGTCTGACGGGTCAGCCCCAGCATTTT,CASSQEGLTGQPQHF
once,TRBV13,TRBJ2-2,.,TGTGCCAGCATGAAGGGAGATAACACCGGGGAGCTGTTTTTT,CASMKGDNTGELFF
once,TRBV18,TRBJ2-5,TRBD1,TGTGCCAGCTCACCCGGGACAGGGGTAGAGACCCAGTACTTC,CASSPGTGVETQYF
.,TRBV7-9,TRBJ2-4,.,TGTGCCAGCAGCCCCCAGGGATCCGGAAACATTCAGTACTTC,CASSPQGSGNIQYF
.,TRBV7-9,TRBJ1-4,.,TGTGCCAGCAGTCCACCTCCGGGCCGAGGCGAAAAACTGTTTTTT,CASSPPPGRGEKLFF
once,TRBV19,TRBJ2-2,.,TGTGCCAGTAGTATCACGGCAGGGGCCATCGGGGAGCTGTTTTTT,CASSITAGAIGELFF
.,TRBV5-1,TRBJ2-5,TRBD2,TGCGCCAGTCGTTTCAGCCGCGTTAGCGGGGGGGGAGAGACCCAGTACTTC,CASRFSRVSGGGETQYF
.,TRBV9,TRBJ2-3,.,TGTGCCAGCAGCGCCACAACAGATACGCAGTATTTT,CASSATTDTQYF
.,TRBV7-2,TRBJ2-3,.,TGTGCCAGCAGCTTAGCCAGAAGACTCACAGATACGCAGTATTTT,CASSLARRLTDTQYF
.,TRBV7-2,TRBJ1-6,TRBD1,TGTGCCAGCAGCAGACAGGGGGCTTATAATTCACCCCTCCACTTT,CASSRQGAYNSPLHF
.,TRBV28,TRBJ1-6,.,TGTGCCAGCAGTTCCTACACAGGGAACTCACCCCTCCACTTT,CASSSYTGNSPLHF
.,TRBV7-3,TRBJ2-2,TRBD1,TGTGCCAGCAGCCCCGGGACAGGGGGGACCGGGGAGCTGTTTTTT,CASSPGTGGTGELFF
.,TRBV4-3,TRBJ2-2,.,TGCGCCAGCAGCCAACCTCCGGACGGGGAGCTGTTTTTT,CASSQPPDGELFF
few,TRBV10-3,TRBJ2-2,.,TGTGCCATCAGTGGGAGAAGCCCCGGGGAGCTGTTTTTT,CAISGRSPGELFF
once,TRBV6-1,TRBJ2-7,.,TGTGCCAGCAGTGAAGAACAGCTATCCTACGAGCAGTACTTC,CASSEEQLSYEQYF
once,TRBV7-8,TRBJ2-5,.,TGTGCCAGCAGCTTTATGGGAGAGACCCAGTACTTC,CASSFMGETQYF
few,TRBV14,TRBJ1-3,.,TGTGCCAGCAGCCCGAGCTCTGGAAACACCATATATTTT,CASSPSSGNTIYF
.,TRBV30,TRBJ2-2,.,TGTGCCTGGGCCCCGACAGTTTACACCGGGGAGCTGTTTTTT,CAWAPTVYTGELFF
once,TRBV4-3,TRBJ1-4,.,TGCGCCAGCAGCCAAGAGGGCTTCAAGGGTGAAAAACTGTTTTTT,CASSQEGFKGEKLFF
.,TRBV4-1,TRBJ2-1,.,TGCGCCAGCAGCCAATACACTGAGCAGTTCTTC,CASSQYTEQFF
once,TRBV3-1/TRBV3-2,TRBJ1-1,TRBD1,TGTGCCAGCAGCCAAGGGGACAGGAACACTGAAGCTTTCTTT,CASSQGDRNTEAFF
.,TRBV19,TRBJ2-2,.,TGTGCCAGTAGTATCGGACTGAAAACAGGGTTAGGCGGGGAGCTGTTTTTT,CASSIGLKTGLGGELFF
.,TRBV10-3,TRBJ2-5,.,TGTGCCATCAGTGAGACCGACAGCACTCAGTACTTC,CAISETDSTQYF
.,TRBV3-1/TRBV3-2,TRBJ1-1,.,TGTGCCAGCAGCAGGACGAGGGTCACTGAAGCTTTCTTT,CASSRTRVTEAFF
.,TRBV7-2,TRBJ1-2,.,TGTGCCAGCAGCTCCGCAGGGGTTAACTATGGCTACACCTTC,CASSSAGVNYGYTF
.,TRBV30,TRBJ1-1,TRBD1,TGTGCCGGAGGACAGGGTATGAACACTGAAGCTTTCTTT,CAGGQGMNTEAFF
.,TRBV7-2,TRBJ2-2,TRBD2,TGTGCCAGCAGCTTAGCCTCCCTAGCGGGGGGCGGGGAGCTGTTTTTT,CASSLASLAGGGELFF
.,TRBV2,TRBJ1-5,TRBD1,TGTGCCAGCAGCACGCGGCAGACAGGGAGTCAGCCCCAGCATTTT,CASSTRQTGSQPQHF
.,TRBV18,TRBJ1-5,TRBD1,TGTGCCAGCTCCCCGGGACAGGGGTGGCCCCAGCATTTT,CASSPGQGWPQHF
.,TRBV7-3,TRBJ1-2,TRBD1,TGTGCCAGCAGCCGACAGGGCGCTGGCTACACCTTC,CASSRQGAGYTF
.,TRBV4-1,TRBJ2-3,TRBD1,TGCGCCAGCAGCCCCGGGACAGGGAAGCACCCGCAGTATTTT,CASSPGTGKHPQYF
.,TRBV11-2,TRBJ1-5,TRBD1,TGTGCCAGCAGCTTCGACAGGGGCAATCAGCCCCAGCATTTT,CASSFDRGNQPQHF
.,TRBV28,TRBJ2-7,TRBD2,TGTGCCAGCAGTTCCCCCGGGGGGACCTCCTACGAGCAGTACTTC,CASSSPGGTSYEQYF
.,TRBV4-3,TRBJ1-2,TRBD1,TGCGCCAGCAGCCAAAAGACAGGGGGCTGGAATGGCTACACCTTC,CASSQKTGGWNGYTF
few,TRBV2,TRBJ2-5,.,TGTGCCAGCAGTGATAGAGAGGGTAGCTTGCGCGGGGAGACCCAGTACTTC,CASSDREGSLRGETQYF
.,TRBV19,TRBJ2-1,TRBD1,TGTGCCAGTAGTACTACCGGGACAGGGTCTGATGAGCAGTTCTTC,CASSTTGTGSDEQFF